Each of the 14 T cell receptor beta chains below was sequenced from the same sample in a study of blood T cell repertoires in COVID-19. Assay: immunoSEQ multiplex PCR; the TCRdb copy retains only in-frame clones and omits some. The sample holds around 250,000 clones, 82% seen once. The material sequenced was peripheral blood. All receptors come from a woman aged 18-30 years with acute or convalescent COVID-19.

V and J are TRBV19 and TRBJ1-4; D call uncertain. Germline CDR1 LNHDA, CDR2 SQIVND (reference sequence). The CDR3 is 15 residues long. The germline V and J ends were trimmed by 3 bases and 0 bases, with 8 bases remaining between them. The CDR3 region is CASSMAGTTNEKLFF. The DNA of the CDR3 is TGTGCCAGTAGTATGGCGGGGACAACTAATGAAAAACTGTTTTTT.

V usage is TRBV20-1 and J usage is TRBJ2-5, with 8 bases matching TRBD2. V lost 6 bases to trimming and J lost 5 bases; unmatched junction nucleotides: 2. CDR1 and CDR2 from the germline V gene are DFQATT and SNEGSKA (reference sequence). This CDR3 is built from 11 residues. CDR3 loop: CSAGRGETQYF. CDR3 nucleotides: TGCAGTGCCGGGAGGGGGGAGACCCAGTACTTC.

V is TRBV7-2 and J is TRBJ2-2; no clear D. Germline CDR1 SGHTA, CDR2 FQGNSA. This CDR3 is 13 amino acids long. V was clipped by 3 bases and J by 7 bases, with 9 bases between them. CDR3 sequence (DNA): TGTGCCAGCAGCTTCGAACCCGGCGGGGAGCTGTTTTTT. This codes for CASSFEPGGELFF.

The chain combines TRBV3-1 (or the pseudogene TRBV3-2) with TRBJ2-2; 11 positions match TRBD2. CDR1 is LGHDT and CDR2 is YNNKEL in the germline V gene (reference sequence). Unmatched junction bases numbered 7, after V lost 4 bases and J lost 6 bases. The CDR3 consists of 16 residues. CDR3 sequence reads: CASSPTSGSCAGELFF. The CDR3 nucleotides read TGTGCCAGCAGCCCTACTAGCGGGAGTTGCGCCGGGGAGCTGTTTTTT.

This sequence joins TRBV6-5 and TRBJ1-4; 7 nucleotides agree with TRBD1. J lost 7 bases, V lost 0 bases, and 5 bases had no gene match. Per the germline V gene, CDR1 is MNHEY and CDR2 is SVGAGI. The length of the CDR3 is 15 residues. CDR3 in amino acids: CASSYSEGAAEKLFF. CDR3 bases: TGTGCCAGCAGTTACTCTGAGGGGGCTGCTGAAAAACTGTTTTTT.

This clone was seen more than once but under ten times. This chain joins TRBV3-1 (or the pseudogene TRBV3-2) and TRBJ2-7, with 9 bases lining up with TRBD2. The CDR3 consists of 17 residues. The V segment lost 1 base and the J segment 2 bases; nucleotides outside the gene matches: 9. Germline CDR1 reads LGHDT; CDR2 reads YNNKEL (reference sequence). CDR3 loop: CASSQVSSGTVTYEQYF. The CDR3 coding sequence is TGTGCCAGCAGCCAAGTGTCTAGCGGGACCGTAACCTACGAGCAGTACTTC.

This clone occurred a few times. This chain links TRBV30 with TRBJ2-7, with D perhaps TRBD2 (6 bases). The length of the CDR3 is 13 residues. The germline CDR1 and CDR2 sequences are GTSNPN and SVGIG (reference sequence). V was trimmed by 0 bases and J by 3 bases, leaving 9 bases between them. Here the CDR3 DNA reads TGTGCCTGGAGTGTATTCGGGAGCTACGAGCAGTACTTC. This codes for CAWSVFGSYEQYF.

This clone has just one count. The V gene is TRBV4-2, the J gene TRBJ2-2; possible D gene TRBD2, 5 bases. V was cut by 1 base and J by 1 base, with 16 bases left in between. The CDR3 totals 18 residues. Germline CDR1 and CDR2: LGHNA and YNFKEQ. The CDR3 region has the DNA TGTGCCAGCAGCCAAGTTATAATAAGCGGAGAGAACACCGGGGAGCTGTTTTTT. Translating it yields CASSQVIISGENTGELFF.

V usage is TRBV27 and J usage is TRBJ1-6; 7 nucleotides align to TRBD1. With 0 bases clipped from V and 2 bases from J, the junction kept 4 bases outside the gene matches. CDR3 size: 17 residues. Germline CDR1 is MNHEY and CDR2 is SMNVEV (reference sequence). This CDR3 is CASSLSHGTAYNSPLHF. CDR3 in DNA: TGTGCCAGCAGTTTATCGCACGGGACAGCCTATAATTCACCCCTCCACTTT.

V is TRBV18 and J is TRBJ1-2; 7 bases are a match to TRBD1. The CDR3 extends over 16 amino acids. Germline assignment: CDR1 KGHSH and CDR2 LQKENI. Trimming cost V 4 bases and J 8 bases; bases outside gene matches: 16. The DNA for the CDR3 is TGTGCCAGCTCACTCATGTCAGGGGGAGAAGGCTGGGGCTACACCTTC. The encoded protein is CASSLMSGGEGWGYTF.

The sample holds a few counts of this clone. CDR3 sequence reads: CASSDDREKVYF. CDR3 DNA sequence: TGTGCCAGCTCAGACGACAGGGAGAAGGTGTACTTC. The chain carries TRBV18 and TRBJ2-7; 7 nucleotides agree with TRBD1. The CDR3 loop spans 12 amino acids. The V gene end was trimmed by 5 bases and the J gene end by 12 bases; junction bases not matched to a gene: 10. Germline CDR1 and CDR2: KGHSH and LQKENI. Full variable domain (rest looked up from reference TRBV18 and TRBJ2-7): NAGVMQNPRHLVRRRGQEARLRCSPMKGHSHVYWYRQLPEEGLKFMVYLQKENIIDESGMPKERFSAEFPKEGPSILRIQQVVRGDSAAYFCASSDDREKVYFGPGTRLTVT.

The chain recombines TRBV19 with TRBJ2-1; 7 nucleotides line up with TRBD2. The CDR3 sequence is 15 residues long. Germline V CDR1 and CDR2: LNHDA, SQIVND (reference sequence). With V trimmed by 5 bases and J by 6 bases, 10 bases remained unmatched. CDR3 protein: CASSSAGDRVNEQFF. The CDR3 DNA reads TGTGCCAGTAGTTCGGCGGGAGATCGGGTCAATGAGCAGTTCTTC.

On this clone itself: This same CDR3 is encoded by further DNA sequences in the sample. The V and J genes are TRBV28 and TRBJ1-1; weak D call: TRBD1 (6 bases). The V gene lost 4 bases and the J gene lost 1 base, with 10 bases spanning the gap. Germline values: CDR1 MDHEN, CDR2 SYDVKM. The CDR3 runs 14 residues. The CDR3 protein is CASSSPTGNTEAFF. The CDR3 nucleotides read TGTGCCAGCAGTTCCCCGACAGGGAACACTGAAGCTTTCTTT.

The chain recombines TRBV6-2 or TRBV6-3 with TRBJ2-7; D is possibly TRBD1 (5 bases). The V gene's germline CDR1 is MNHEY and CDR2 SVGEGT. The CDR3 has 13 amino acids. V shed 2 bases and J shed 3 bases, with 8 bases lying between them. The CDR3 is CASSYRQNYEQYF. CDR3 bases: TGTGCCAGCAGTTACCGACAGAACTACGAGCAGTACTTC.